This T cell receptor (beta chain) was recovered during a study of OX40 agonist ivuxolimab in advanced cancers. Study results and limitations: Not determined was the antigen specificity of the expanded peripheral T cells. At 0.1 to 3.0 mg/kg, CD4+ and CD8+ blood T cells expanded clonally by week 6.

The CDR3 has 13 amino acids. V lost 5 bases to trimming and J lost 6 bases, with 11 bases between them. CDR1 and CDR2 from the germline V gene are LNHDA and SQIVND (reference sequence). The assay was immunoSEQ multiplex PCR, and TCRdb's table has in-frame clones only and misses some. Among about 66,000 clones listed, roughly 80% were seen once. Comments on this clone: Its antigen remains unknown.

This receptor was taken from an adult with an advanced solid tumor such as melanoma, head and neck, liver or kidney cancer. This chain uses TRBV19 with TRBJ2-1, with a weak D call TRBD2 (5 bases). Sequencing used CD4+ or CD8+ T cells sorted from blood, obtained in a trial of the OX40 agonist ivuxolimab. Written as DNA, the CDR3 is TGTGCCAGTAGTTTGGACTCGTTCAATGAGCAGTTCTTC. This gives the protein CASSLDSFNEQFF.